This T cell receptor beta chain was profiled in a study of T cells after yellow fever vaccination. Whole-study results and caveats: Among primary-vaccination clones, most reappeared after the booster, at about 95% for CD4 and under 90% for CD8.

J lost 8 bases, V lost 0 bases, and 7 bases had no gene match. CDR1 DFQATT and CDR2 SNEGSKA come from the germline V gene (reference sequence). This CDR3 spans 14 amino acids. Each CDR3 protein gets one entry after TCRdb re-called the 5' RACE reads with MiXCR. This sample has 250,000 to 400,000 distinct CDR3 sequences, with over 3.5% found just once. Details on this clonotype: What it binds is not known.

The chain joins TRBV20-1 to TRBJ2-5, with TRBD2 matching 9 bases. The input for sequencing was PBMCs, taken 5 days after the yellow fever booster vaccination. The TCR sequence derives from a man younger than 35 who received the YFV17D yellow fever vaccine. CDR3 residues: CSAREPGTSPTQYF. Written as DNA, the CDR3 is TGCAGTGCTAGAGAGCCCGGGACTAGCCCAACCCAGTACTTC.